The 5 T cell receptor beta chains below were found in one sample sequenced in a study of blood T cells in healthy people across ages. It was with a sample-barcoded 5' primer and a J-beta primer mix that a second PCR of roughly 7 to 12 cycles was run. TCRdb re-called the 5' RACE reads with MiXCR, one entry per CDR3 protein. The sample consists of about 630,000 distinct CDR3 sequences, approximately 21% of them appearing once. The specimen was blood. The receptors here all came from a man in his sixties or seventies in good health.

V usage is TRBV20-1 and J usage is TRBJ1-1; D unclear. Germline lookup yields CDR1 DFQATT and CDR2 SNEGSKA (reference sequence). Trimming removed 0 bases at V and 0 bases at J, with 14 bases between. The CDR3 has 16 amino acids. This CDR3 reads CSAREYVSPVNTEAFF. Written as DNA, the CDR3 is TGCAGTGCTAGAGAATACGTCTCACCAGTGAACACTGAAGCTTTCTTT.

The DNA for the CDR3 is TGTGCCAGCAGCCAAGGCAGGGTGGGCGGGGAGCTGTTTTTT. This codes for CASSQGRVGGELFF. The genes are TRBV3-1 and TRBJ2-2, with D perhaps matching TRBD1 (5 bases). The CDR3 sequence is 14 residues long. V was pared by 1 base and J by 7 bases, with 10 bases between. The V gene's germline CDR1 is LGHDT and CDR2 YNNKEL (reference sequence).

The V call is TRBV7-2, the J call TRBJ2-1; TRBD2 might be the D (6 bases). The CDR3 runs to 15 residues. The germline gives CDR1 SGHTA, CDR2 FQGNSA. Trimming cost V 5 bases and J 2 bases, with 13 bases left between them. The CDR3 here is CASSASGYAYNEQFF. The CDR3 DNA follows: TGTGCCAGCAGCGCGAGCGGGTACGCCTACAATGAGCAGTTCTTC. The full variable domain, rest sourced from reference TRBV7-2 and TRBJ2-1, is GAGVSQSPSNKVTEKGKDVELRCDPISGHTALYWYRQSLGQGLEFLIYFQGNSAPDKSGLPSDRFSAERTGGSVSTLTIQRTQQEDSAVYLCASSASGYAYNEQFFGPGTRLTVL.

This chain links TRBV5-1 with TRBJ2-5; D perhaps matches TRBD1 (6 bases). Trimming pared 2 bases from V and 3 bases from J, leaving 17 bases between. The germline CDR1 and CDR2 sequences are SGHRS and YFSETQ. The CDR3 has 16 amino acids. As DNA, the CDR3 is TGCGCCAGCAGCTTCGGCAGGGGAGAGTCCGAAGAGACCCAGTACTTC. It translates to CASSFGRGESEETQYF. The full variable domain, with the rest looked up from reference TRBV5-1 and TRBJ2-5, is KAGVTQTPRYLIKTRGQQVTLSCSPISGHRSVSWYQQTPGQGLQFLFEYFSETQRNKGNFPGRFSGRQFSNSRSEMNVSTLELGDSALYLCASSFGRGESEETQYFGPGTRLLVL.

The chain uses TRBV10-3 and TRBJ2-4; maybe TRBD2 (5 bases). From germline, CDR1 is ENHRY and CDR2 SYGVKD. The V end was cut by 0 bases, the J end by 0 bases, with 12 bases between. CDR3 length: 17 amino acids. The CDR3 coding sequence is TGTGCCATCAGTGAGTCGAACCTAGCTCTAGCCAAAAACATTCAGTACTTC. This gives the protein CAISESNLALAKNIQYF.